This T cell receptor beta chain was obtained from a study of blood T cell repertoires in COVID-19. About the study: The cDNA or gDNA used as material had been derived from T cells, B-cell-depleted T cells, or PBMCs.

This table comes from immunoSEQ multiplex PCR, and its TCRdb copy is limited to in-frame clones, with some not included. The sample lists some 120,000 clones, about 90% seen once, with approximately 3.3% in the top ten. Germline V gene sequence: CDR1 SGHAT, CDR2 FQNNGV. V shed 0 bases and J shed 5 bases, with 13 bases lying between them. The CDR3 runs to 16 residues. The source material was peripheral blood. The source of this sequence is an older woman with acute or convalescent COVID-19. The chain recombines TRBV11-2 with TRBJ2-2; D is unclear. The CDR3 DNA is TGTGCCAGCAGCTTAGACGGTCTACGGCGGACCGGGGAGCTGTTTTTT. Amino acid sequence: CASSLDGLRRTGELFF.